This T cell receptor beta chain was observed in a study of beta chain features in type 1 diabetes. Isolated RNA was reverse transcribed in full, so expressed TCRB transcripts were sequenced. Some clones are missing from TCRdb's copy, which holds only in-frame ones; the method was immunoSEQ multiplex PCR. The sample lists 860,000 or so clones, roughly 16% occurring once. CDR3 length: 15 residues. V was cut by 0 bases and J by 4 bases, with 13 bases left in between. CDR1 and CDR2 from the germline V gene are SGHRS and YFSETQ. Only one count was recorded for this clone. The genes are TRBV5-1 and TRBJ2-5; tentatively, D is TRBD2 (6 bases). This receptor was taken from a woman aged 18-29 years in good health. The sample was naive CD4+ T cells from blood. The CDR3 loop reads CASSLGSGWGETQYF. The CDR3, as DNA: TGCGCCAGCAGCTTGGGTAGCGGTTGGGGAGAGACCCAGTACTTC.